This is a list of T cell receptor beta chains from one sample in a study of blood T cell repertoires in COVID-19. Profiling relied on immunoSEQ multiplex PCR, and the TCRdb table lists in-frame clones only, not all of them. The repertoire has a few hundred thousand clones, less than 90% of them found once; the top ten carry over 4.5%. The sequencing input was PBMCs or T cells enriched from blood (not recorded which). The receptor source for this set is a woman aged 45-65 years who had recovered from COVID-19. Each CDR3 is given without its conserved first and last residue. Fields, in order: CDR3 length, V gene, J gene, CDR3 protein.

13	TRBV6-5	TRBJ2-1	ASRRARQGFNEQF
13	TRBV6-5	TRBJ1-5	ASMSRTGINQPQH
12	TRBV7-2	TRBJ1-2	ASSSRALQGGDT
12	TRBV11-3	TRBJ1-1	ASSAGGANTEAF
12	TRBV18	TRBJ1-2	ASSPPTGSYGYT
12	TRBV7-2	TRBJ2-7	ASNLAGGPYEQY
13	TRBV5-1	TRBJ2-5	ASSLSGTSGETQY
12	TRBV2	TRBJ2-2	ASSRTPGVGELF
9	TRBV20-1	TRBJ1-2	SARDVPVTT
14	TRBV5-1	TRBJ1-3	ASSVSTGLGGNTIY
9	TRBV2	TRBJ2-3	ASSPEGTQY
14	TRBV21-1	TRBJ1-5	ASSNGGSYSNQPQH
14	TRBV9	TRBJ1-5	ASSVPPRVSNQPQH
11	TRBV25-1	TRBJ1-1	ASSEVGTGEAF
12	TRBV27	TRBJ1-2	ASSLQSGSSGYT
12	TRBV19	TRBJ1-5	ASSDRVVNQPQH
9	TRBV12-3/TRBV12-4	TRBJ2-1	ASSLLAGQF
12	TRBV13	TRBJ1-1	ASSLLDQNTEAF
13	TRBV27	TRBJ1-5	ASSPDRASNQPQH
15	TRBV6-2/TRBV6-3	TRBJ1-2	ASSYGPTGRSDYGYT
11	TRBV4-2	TRBJ2-7	ASSPVGSYEQY
14	TRBV3-1/TRBV3-2	TRBJ2-5	ASSRPMRGSQETQY
12	TRBV27	TRBJ1-6	ASSGQSGNSPLH
10	TRBV18	TRBJ1-1	ASSSSGIEAF
15	TRBV7-9	TRBJ2-2	ASSLARRETSTGELF
13	TRBV6-5	TRBJ2-7	ASSYVGAASYEQY
11	TRBV6-5	TRBJ1-6	ASSYSGQTPLH
15	TRBV7-5	TRBJ2-7	VRSLLGASQETYEQY
12	TRBV29-1	TRBJ1-1	SVALTGTSTEAF
12	TRBV27	TRBJ2-7	ASSYRGSSYEQY
13	TRBV7-8	TRBJ1-1	ASSLGVQFRTEAF
16	TRBV11-2	TRBJ2-3	ASSLEVRLTSSTDTQY
14	TRBV6-6	TRBJ1-1	ASGQGLGTTNTEAF
11	TRBV11-3	TRBJ2-7	ASSSQTGLEQY
9	TRBV5-6	TRBJ1-2	ASSTNYGYT
13	TRBV27	TRBJ2-2	ASSSIGGATGELF
12	TRBV30	TRBJ2-3	AWSVRGGTDTQY
12	TRBV19	TRBJ1-2	ASTPQANHNGYT
13	TRBV5-4	TRBJ1-2	ASSFGGGGPYGYT
13	TRBV19	TRBJ2-5	ASSTSGGPMETQY
12	TRBV24-1	TRBJ2-1	ATARGGGYNEQF
12	TRBV27	TRBJ1-4	ASSATGANEKLF
17	TRBV27	TRBJ1-5	ASSLSGPSSGELNQPQH
10	TRBV2	TRBJ1-2	ASRQGLYGYT
11	TRBV5-1	TRBJ2-7	ASSADRNYEQY
11	TRBV19	TRBJ2-4	ASSDSLKNIQY
11	TRBV14	TRBJ1-6	ASSRQGGSPLH
13	TRBV5-1	TRBJ1-1	ASSLRAGENTEAF